A selection of T cell receptor beta chains follows, all from one sample in a study of tumor-infiltrating lymphocytes in primary liver carcinoma. TCRdb reprocessed the multiplex PCR reads with MiXCR, giving one entry per CDR3 protein. This table has roughly 80,000 distinct CDR3 sequences, around 75% appearing once. What was sequenced was liver tumor tissue from sampling region 4. The receptors shown here come from a woman in her sixties or seventies with primary liver carcinoma and hepatitis B virus infection. The CDR3 runs from the conserved cysteine through the conserved F or W. The D gene is left open where the match is weak. Rows may omit the clone size; those that give it use once, few, many or a size class.

TRBV12-3/TRBV12-4	15	once	.	TRBJ2-3	CASSSGGLTTDTRFF	TGTGCCAGCAGTTCTGGGGGACTGACCACAGATACGCGGTTTTTT
TRBV7-9	14	.	TRBD1	TRBJ1-1	CASSLARQGSEAFF	TGTGCCAGCAGCTTAGCCCGACAGGGCTCCGAAGCTTTCTTT
TRBV5-4	13	.	.	TRBJ1-5	CASSPGPNQPQRF	TGTGCCAGCAGCCCAGGTCCTAATCAGCCCCAGCGTTTT
TRBV28	14	.	TRBD1	TRBJ1-5	CASSSQGGSQPQHF	TGTGCCAGCAGTAGCCAGGGGGGGAGTCAGCCCCAGCATTTT
TRBV4-2	18	many	.	TRBJ2-3	CASSQASSSGVPTDTQYF	TGTGCCAGCAGCCAAGCCTCGAGTTCCGGGGTCCCCACAGATACGCAGTATTTT
TRBV6-1	15	.	.	TRBJ1-2	CVCSEGWIGNYGYTF	TGTGTCTGCAGTGAAGGTTGGATAGGGAACTATGGCTACACCTTC
TRBV10-2	17	.	TRBD1	TRBJ2-7	CTSSAEEGTGRAYEQYF	TGCACTAGCAGCGCGGAGGAGGGGACAGGGCGTGCCTACGAGCAGTACTTC
TRBV6-5	11	medium-sized	TRBD2	TRBJ2-5	CASRQAGGDYF	TGTGCCAGCAGGCAAGCGGGAGGGGACTACTTC
TRBV6-5	15	.	TRBD1	TRBJ1-2	CASSCQCGDRGGYTF	TGTGCCAGCAGTTGCCAATGCGGGGACAGGGGGGGCTACACCTTC
TRBV6-5	14	.	.	TRBJ2-3	CVSSPSPRDGTQYF	TGTGTCAGTAGTCCTAGCCCTCGTGACGGTACGCAGTACTTT
TRBV11-2	19	.	TRBD1	TRBJ1-3	CSSGSRPDRGAYPGNTIYF	TGTTCCAGCGGCTCACGCCCGGACAGGGGAGCGTACCCTGGAAACACCATATATTTT
TRBV6-1	17	.	.	TRBJ1-1	CASSARSSGVEDTEAFF	TGTGCCAGCAGTGCAAGGAGTTCGGGGGTAGAGGACACTGAAGCTTTCTTT
TRBV11-2	17	.	.	TRBJ2-3	CASSLWGLTYTPDTQYF	TGTGCCAGCAGCTTATGGGGTCTAACGTACACGCCAGATACGCAGTATTTT
TRBV12-3/TRBV12-4	13	.	.	TRBJ2-1	CAGSSAGTDEQFF	TGTGCCGGCAGTTCCGCCGGGACGGACGAGCAGTTCTTC
TRBV6-1	15	.	.	TRBJ1-5	CASSEDRGGKQPQHF	TGTGCCAGCAGTGAAGACCGAGGAGGCAAACAGCCCCAGCATTTT
TRBV11-3	15	.	.	TRBJ2-5	CASSSRRGYQEAQYF	TGTGCCAGCAGCTCACGTCGGGGGTACCAGGAGGCCCAGTACTTC
TRBV11-3	17	.	.	TRBJ2-1	CASSLGFGGLSYNKQFF	TGTGCCAGCAGTTTAGGGTTCGGCGGCCTTTCCTACAATAAGCAGTTCTTC
TRBV6-5	13	.	.	TRBJ2-3	CARFGPAPDTQYF	TGTGCCCGTTTCGGCCCCGCGCCTGATACGCAGTATTTT
TRBV10-1	16	.	.	TRBJ1-5	CASRMGDPDSIQPQHF	TGCGCCAGCAGGATGGGGGACCCTGATAGCATTCAGCCCCAGCATTTT
TRBV5-1	15	.	TRBD2	TRBJ2-1	CASSLGTSHGGVQFF	TGCGCCAGCAGCTTGGGGACTAGCCACGGTGGTGTGCAGTTCTTC
TRBV14	21	once	TRBD1	TRBJ2-2	CVSSQDTPHEFRDRVTGELFF	TGTGTTAGCAGCCAAGATACACCACACGAATTCCGGGACAGGGTCACCGGGGAGCTGTTTTTT
TRBV9	18	.	TRBD2	TRBJ2-7	CASSVAPSTSGTPYEQYF	TGTGCCAGCAGCGTAGCCCCCTCAACTAGCGGTACTCCCTACGAGCAGTACTTC
TRBV9	15	once	.	TRBJ2-5	CANSGGGSGQETQYF	TGTGCCAACAGCGGAGGGGGCAGCGGGCAAGAGACCCAGTACTTC
TRBV4-2	15	many	TRBD2	TRBJ2-5	CASSLGTSSEETQYF	TGTGCCAGCAGCCTTGGGACTAGTTCCGAAGAGACCCAGTACTTC
TRBV6-1	14	.	.	TRBJ2-1	CVSTREETYSEQFF	TGTGTCAGCACCAGGGAGGAGACCTACAGTGAGCAGTTCTTC
TRBV29-1	11	.	.	TRBJ2-5	CSVYGLEIQYF	TGCAGCGTTTACGGACTTGAGATCCAGTACTTC
TRBV11-2	17	once	.	TRBJ2-3	CASDPAPRGKGIDTQYF	TGTGCCAGCGACCCGGCCCCCAGGGGCAAAGGAATAGATACGCAGTATTTT
TRBV12-3/TRBV12-4	13	.	TRBD1	TRBJ1-1	CASRRTGGIEALF	TGTGCCAGCAGAAGGACAGGGGGCATTGAAGCTTTATTT
TRBV5-1	16	many	TRBD1	TRBJ2-1	CASSLGPGQGANEQFF	TGCGCCAGCAGCTTGGGACCGGGACAGGGAGCCAATGAGCAGTTCTTC
TRBV5-5	16	.	TRBD2	TRBJ2-1	CAGSSGLAGAYNEQFF	TGTGCCGGCAGCTCCGGACTAGCGGGGGCTTACAATGAGCAGTTCTTC
TRBV20-1	15	once	.	TRBJ1-4	CSVRGFRVLGEKLFF	TGCAGTGTTAGGGGATTCAGGGTCCTTGGAGAAAAACTGTTTTTT
TRBV14	15	.	.	TRBJ2-5	CASGQDLVIQETQYF	TGTGCCAGCGGCCAAGATCTAGTCATTCAAGAGACCCAGTACTTC
TRBV28	14	many	.	TRBJ1-5	CASSPASGYQPQHF	TGTGCCAGCAGCCCCGCTTCGGGGTATCAGCCCCAGCATTTT
TRBV12-3/TRBV12-4	16	once	TRBD1	TRBJ2-1	CASSSRPRDRDDEQFF	TGTGCCAGCAGTTCTCGCCCACGGGACAGGGACGACGAGCAGTTCTTC
TRBV7-2	13	few	.	TRBJ2-5	CASSPSGGEAQYF	TGTGCCAGCAGCCCCTCGGGGGGCGAGGCCCAGTACTTC
TRBV20-1	11	.	.	TRBJ2-5	CSVHERETQYF	TGCAGTGTTCATGAAAGGGAAACCCAGTACTTC
TRBV7-9	15	.	TRBD2	TRBJ2-2	CASSFSGRTTGKLFF	TGTGCCAGCAGCTTCAGCGGGAGGACCACCGGGAAGCTGTTTTTT